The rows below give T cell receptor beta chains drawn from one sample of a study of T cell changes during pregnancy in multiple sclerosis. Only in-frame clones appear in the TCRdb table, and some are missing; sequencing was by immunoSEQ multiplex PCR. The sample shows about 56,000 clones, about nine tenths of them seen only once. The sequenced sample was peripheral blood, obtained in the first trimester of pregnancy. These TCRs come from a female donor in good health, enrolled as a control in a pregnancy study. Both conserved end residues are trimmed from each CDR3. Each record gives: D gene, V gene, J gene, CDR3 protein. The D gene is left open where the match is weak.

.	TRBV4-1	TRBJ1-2	ASSQMVGNGYT
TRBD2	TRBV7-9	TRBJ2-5	ASSEIAGVGETQY
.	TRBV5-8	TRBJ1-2	ASSSYLTRRGYGYT
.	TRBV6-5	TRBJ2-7	ASSYSSPYEQY
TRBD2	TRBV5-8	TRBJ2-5	ASSWDPTSWETQY
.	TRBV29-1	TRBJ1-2	SAQISGDGYT
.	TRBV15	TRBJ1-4	ATSRVGDHNEKLF
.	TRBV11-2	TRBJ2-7	ASSLEPGVSEQY
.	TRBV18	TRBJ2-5	ASLPPSGQETQY
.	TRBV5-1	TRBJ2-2	ASALAATGELF
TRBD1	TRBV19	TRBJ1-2	ASSIMGLQGADYGYT
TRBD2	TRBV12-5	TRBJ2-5	ASGPSGGAGETQY
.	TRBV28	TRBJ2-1	ASSLGWWRGDEGEQF
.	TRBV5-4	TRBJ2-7	ASSLEAASYEQY
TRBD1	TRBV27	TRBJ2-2	ASWDRNTGELF
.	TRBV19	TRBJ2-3	ASRVSQNTDTQY
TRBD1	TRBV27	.	ASRRTGWDEQY
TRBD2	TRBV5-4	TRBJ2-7	ASSFWGGSSYEQY
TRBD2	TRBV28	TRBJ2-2	ASSLLAGRTGELF
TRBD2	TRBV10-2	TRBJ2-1	ASSRRPGGHNEQF
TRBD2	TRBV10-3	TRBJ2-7	AMGLAGVRDEQY
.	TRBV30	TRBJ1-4	AWSGGINEKLF
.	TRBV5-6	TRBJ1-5	ASSLWAVNQPQH
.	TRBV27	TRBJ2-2	ASTSTGELF
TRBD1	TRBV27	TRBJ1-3	ASRRTGVGNTIY
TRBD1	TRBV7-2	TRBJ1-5	ASSSGTGNQPQH
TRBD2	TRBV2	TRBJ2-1	ASSGGTSGGPYNEQF